The 22 T cell receptor beta chains in this list originate from one sample, sequenced in a study of control samples from healthy donors and cancer patients. Libraries were prepared by immunoSEQ multiplex PCR; TCRdb keeps only in-frame clonotypes and omits some of them. The sample has about 92,000 clones, roughly 86% seen once. Sequencing was done on a sample of blood. Receptor source: a woman in her fifties or sixties in good health.

This clone was detected only a few times. The J gene is TRBJ1-6, the V gene TRBV2; TRBD1 agrees at 9 bases. This CDR3 spans 14 amino acids. Germline values: CDR1 SNHLY, CDR2 FYNNEI. The ends lost 7 bases at V and 8 bases at J; junction bases unmatched: 6. The CDR3 region has the DNA TGTGCCAGCAAAGGACAGGGGCGGGATTCACCCCTCCACTTT. Its protein product is CASKGQGRDSPLHF.

This clone was picked up a small number of times. This chain uses TRBV3-1 (or the pseudogene TRBV3-2) with TRBJ1-3; D call uncertain. Per germline, CDR1 LGHDT and CDR2 YNNKEL (reference sequence). The CDR3 is made up of 15 amino acids. Trimming removed 1 base from V and 2 bases from J, with 9 bases in between. The CDR3 protein is CASSQGLAAGNTIYF. The CDR3 nucleotides read TGTGCCAGCAGCCAAGGGTTGGCGGCTGGAAACACCATATATTTT.

The V call is TRBV2, the J call TRBJ2-7; tentatively, D is TRBD1 (6 bases). Between the trimmed V and J ends, which lost 6 bases and 1 base, there was a span of 7 bases. Germline V gene lookup returns CDR1 SNHLY and CDR2 FYNNEI. The CDR3 sequence is 12 residues long. The DNA of the CDR3 is TGTGCCAGCAGGGACAGTTCCTACGAGCAGTACTTC. It translates to CASRDSSYEQYF. The full variable domain, its missing parts supplied by reference TRBV2 and TRBJ2-7, is EPEVTQTPSHQVTQMGQEVILRCVPISNHLYFYWYRQILGQKVEFLVSFYNNEISEKSEIFDDQFSVERPDGSNFTLKIRSTKLEDSAMYFCASRDSSYEQYFGPGTRLTVT.

CDR3 nucleotide sequence: TGTGCCAGCAGTAGCGGACAGGGAATAGGCATGAACACTGAAGCTTTCTTT. Translated, it gives CASSSGQGIGMNTEAFF. The chain has TRBV9 and TRBJ1-1; TRBD1 matches 8 bases. This CDR3 is 17 amino acids long. CDR1 and CDR2 from the germline V gene are SGDLS and YYNGEE. V dropped 5 bases and J dropped 0; count of bases not matched to a gene: 12.

The J gene is TRBJ2-3, the V gene TRBV6-5, with 7 positions matching TRBD2. The J segment lost 2 bases and the V segment lost 7 bases, leaving 9 bases of the junction unmatched. Germline CDR1 reads MNHEY; CDR2 reads SVGAGI. The CDR3 has 15 residues. CDR3 amino acids: CASNPGAGDTDTQYF. CDR3 in DNA: TGTGCCAGCAACCCCGGCGCGGGAGACACAGATACGCAGTATTTT.

The V gene is TRBV5-1, the J gene TRBJ1-1; maybe TRBD1 (6 bases). Germline V gene sequence: CDR1 SGHRS, CDR2 YFSETQ. V gave up 2 bases and J gave up 5 bases, with 13 bases separating them. There are 14 residues in the CDR3. The CDR3 reads CASSFGGRATEAFF. The DNA for the CDR3 is TGCGCCAGCAGCTTCGGGGGGCGCGCGACTGAAGCTTTCTTT.

The chain has TRBV19 and TRBJ1-1, with TRBD1 matching over 8 bases. Germline CDR1 and CDR2: LNHDA and SQIVND (reference sequence). V trimming: 6 bases; J trimming: 1 base; junction bases outside the gene matches: 10. The CDR3 has 16 amino acids. The DNA for the CDR3 is TGTGCCAGTAGATCAGCAGGGGGCGCCGGGAACACTGAAGCTTTCTTT. This sequence encodes CASRSAGGAGNTEAFF.

The chain couples TRBV28 to TRBJ1-3; 7 positions agree with TRBD1. The germline gives CDR1 MDHEN, CDR2 SYDVKM. The CDR3 totals 14 residues. V was clipped by 6 bases and J by 0 bases; unmatched bases: 2. The CDR3 reads CASRSGGSGNTIYF. The CDR3 DNA reads as TGTGCCAGCAGATCAGGGGGCTCTGGAAACACCATATATTTT.

The chain recombines TRBV9 with TRBJ2-1; D is perhaps TRBD2 (5 bases). Trimming cost V 1 base and J 4 bases, with 12 bases left between them. Germline V CDR1 and CDR2: SGDLS, YYNGEE. The CDR3 spans 15 residues. DNA for the CDR3: TGTGCCAGCAGCGTATCCCCGAGGGTTTACAATGAGCAGTTCTTC. Encoded protein: CASSVSPRVYNEQFF.

This clone was observed a few times. CDR3 amino acids: CASSLSGATYEQYF. Here the CDR3 DNA reads TGTGCCAGCAGCTTATCGGGGGCCACCTACGAGCAGTACTTC. This sequence joins TRBV7-9 and TRBJ2-7, with D perhaps matching TRBD1 or TRBD2 (6 bases each). CDR1 and CDR2 (germline): SEHNR, FQNEAQ (reference sequence). Trimming took off 2 bases at V and 2 bases at J, with 10 bases between the two ends. This CDR3 spans 14 amino acids.

The chain has TRBV2 and TRBJ2-5; a weak D match, TRBD2 (6 bases). The germline gives CDR1 SNHLY, CDR2 FYNNEI. The CDR3 spans 13 residues. Trimming stripped 8 bases from V and 2 bases from J, with 12 bases between. CDR3: CASAGSTQETQYF. The CDR3 nucleotides read TGTGCCAGCGCCGGGAGCACACAAGAGACCCAGTACTTC.

By share, this clone counts as medium-sized. Other DNA sequences in the same sample also yield this CDR3. The chain recombines TRBV6-5 with TRBJ2-7; TRBD2 matches at 8 bases. The CDR3 loop spans 14 amino acids. V dropped 5 bases and J dropped 1; count of bases not matched to a gene: 4. Germline CDR1 MNHEY, CDR2 SVGAGI. CDR3 protein: CASSRTSTSYEQYF. The CDR3 DNA reads as TGTGCCAGCAGTCGGACTAGCACGTCCTACGAGCAGTACTTC.

This chain uses TRBV5-1 with TRBJ2-7; D is uncertain. Germline CDR1 is SGHRS and CDR2 is YFSETQ. V was shortened by 1 base and J by 2 bases, with 10 bases between the two germline ends. This CDR3 is built from 14 residues. Here the CDR3 reads CASSLTVDTYEQYF. The CDR3 DNA is TGCGCCAGCAGCTTGACAGTCGACACCTACGAGCAGTACTTC.

The gene calls are TRBV28 and TRBJ1-4; D unresolved. Germline V gene lookup returns CDR1 MDHEN and CDR2 SYDVKM. The CDR3 covers 14 residues. Between the trimmed V and J ends, which lost 6 bases and 8 bases, there was a span of 16 bases. The CDR3 loop reads CASSSGGSEEKLFF. The CDR3 nucleotides are TGTGCCAGCAGCTCGGGTGGATCAGAGGAAAAACTGTTTTTT.

V usage is TRBV29-1 and J usage is TRBJ2-1; tentative D call: TRBD2 (5 bases). This CDR3 comprises 10 residues. V was trimmed by 4 bases and J by 10 bases, leaving 8 bases between them. Germline values: CDR1 SQVTM, CDR2 ANQGSEA. The CDR3 DNA reads TGCAGCGTTGGAGCGGCCGAGCAGTTCTTC. It codes for CSVGAAEQFF.

The chain employs TRBV18 and TRBJ1-5; D remains unclear. Trimming shortened V by 3 bases and J by 3 bases, and 9 bases separated the two germline ends. CDR1 and CDR2 (germline): KGHSH, LQKENI. The CDR3 is 14 residues long. DNA for the CDR3: TGTGCCAGCTCACCGGGTTTACACAATCAGCCCCAGCATTTT. Residues: CASSPGLHNQPQHF.

As to this clone: A much larger clonotype is one base distant, so this may be a read error. The J gene is TRBJ1-2, the V gene TRBV6-5, with 7 bases identical to TRBD1. CDR1 and CDR2 from the germline V gene are MNHEY and SVGAGI. This CDR3 has 14 residues. V lost 6 bases, J lost 0 bases, and 4 bases stayed unmatched. In DNA, the CDR3 is TGTGCCAGCAGGGGGACAGCTGCTAACTATGGCTACACCTTC. Translating gives CASRGTAANYGYTF.

This chain uses TRBV7-9 with TRBJ2-2, with D unresolved. Trimming took 1 base from V and 4 from J, leaving 7 bases between them. CDR1 is SEHNR, CDR2 FQNEAQ, per germline (reference sequence). The CDR3 spans 14 residues. The CDR3 DNA sequence: TGTGCCAGCAGCTTAGATGTGTCCACCGGGGAGCTGTTTTTT. The encoded protein is CASSLDVSTGELFF.

The chain has TRBV10-3 and TRBJ1-1; 7 bases line up with TRBD1. The CDR3 is made up of 15 amino acids. Trimming took 3 bases from V and 1 from J; bases not matched to a gene: 5. CDR1 and CDR2 (germline): ENHRY, SYGVKD. The DNA of the CDR3 is TGTGCCATCAGTGAATCGGACAGGCAGAACACTGAAGCTTTCTTT. It codes for CAISESDRQNTEAFF.

This clone has a single count. V is TRBV11-3 and J is TRBJ2-7, with D unresolved. Germline V gene data show CDR1 as SGHNT and CDR2 as YENEEA. This CDR3 comprises 13 residues. Trimming removed 2 bases at V and 7 bases at J, with 12 bases between. The CDR3 protein is CASSLRPTSEQYF. In DNA, the CDR3 is TGTGCCAGCAGCTTAAGGCCCACTTCGGAGCAGTACTTC.

This rearrangement joins TRBV9 to TRBJ1-3; maybe TRBD1 (6 bases). V was clipped by 4 bases and J by 4 bases, with 21 bases between them. The CDR3 runs 17 residues. Germline loops: CDR1 SGDLS, CDR2 YYNGEE. The CDR3 region is CASSLRSLTGMGNTIYF. DNA for the CDR3: TGTGCCAGCAGCCTACGTAGCCTCACAGGGATGGGAAACACCATATATTTT.

The rearrangement joins TRBV3-1 (or the pseudogene TRBV3-2) to TRBJ2-7; 7 nucleotides agree with TRBD1. V was pared by 6 bases and J by 4 bases, with 9 bases of the junction left unmatched. The CDR3 runs to 14 residues. Germline V CDR1 and CDR2: LGHDT, YNNKEL (reference sequence). Written as DNA, the CDR3 is TGTGCCAGCAGGCCGACAGGGATTTCTTACGAGCAGTACTTC. Protein sequence: CASRPTGISYEQYF.